This is a list of T cell receptor beta chains from one sample in a study of blood T cells in healthy people across ages. TCRdb reanalysed the 5' RACE reads using MiXCR and keeps one entry per CDR3 protein. Of about 1,400,000 distinct CDR3 sequences in the sample, 55% to 75% were seen once. The specimen was blood. The source of these receptors is a man in his late teens or twenties in good health. Each CDR3 is given with its conserved first and last residue. Each record gives: D gene, V gene, J gene, clone size, CDR3 protein, CDR3 DNA. D genes are given only for firm matches. Clone size is shown for a subset of rows, as once, few, many or a class of expanded clone.

-	TRBV29-1	TRBJ2-3	-	CSTENTDTQYF	TGCAGTACCGAGAACACAGATACGCAGTATTTT
TRBD1	TRBV9	TRBJ1-6	few	CASSARTGANSPLHF	TGTGCCAGCAGCGCCCGGACAGGGGCTAATTCACCCCTCCACTTT
-	TRBV20-1	TRBJ1-6	-	CSVGPYPLHF	TGCAGTGTTGGCCCCTACCCACTCCACTTT
TRBD1	TRBV12-3/TRBV12-4	TRBJ1-5	many	CASSPGQARQPQHF	TGTGCCAGCAGTCCGGGACAGGCTAGGCAGCCCCAGCATTTT
-	TRBV2	TRBJ2-1	few	CAGGLVFDEQFF	TGTGCCGGCGGGCTAGTCTTCGATGAGCAGTTCTTC
-	TRBV16	TRBJ1-1	-	CASFKTADTEAFF	TGTGCCAGCTTCAAAACGGCGGACACTGAAGCTTTCTTT
-	TRBV29-1	TRBJ2-1	few	CSVEVRGGNNNEQFF	TGCAGCGTTGAGGTCAGGGGCGGCAACAACAATGAGCAGTTCTTC
TRBD1	TRBV7-9	TRBJ1-4	-	CASSPRQGRFDEKLFF	TGTGCCAGCAGCCCAAGACAGGGAAGATTCGATGAAAAACTGTTTTTT
-	TRBV6-1	TRBJ1-5	-	CASSEADQPQHF	TGTGCCAGCAGTGAAGCAGATCAGCCCCAGCATTTT
-	TRBV20-1	TRBJ2-3	-	CSARDRGGNPDTQYF	TGCAGTGCTAGAGATCGAGGCGGGAACCCAGATACGCAGTATTTT
TRBD2	TRBV6-5	TRBJ2-7	few	CASSYLAGGLYEQYF	TGTGCCAGCAGTTATCTAGCGGGGGGACTCTACGAGCAGTACTTC
-	TRBV6-1	TRBJ1-6	few	CASIVRQDLNSPLHF	TGTGCCAGCATCGTGCGGCAGGATCTCAATTCACCCCTCCACTTT
-	TRBV3-1	TRBJ2-1	-	CASSQDNREYNEQFF	TGTGCCAGCAGCCAAGATAACAGGGAGTACAATGAGCAGTTCTTC
-	TRBV11-2	TRBJ2-3	-	CASSHYPGSDTQYF	TGTGCCAGCAGTCATTATCCGGGGTCAGATACGCAGTATTTT
-	TRBV5-6	TRBJ1-2	-	CASSLTITPRYTF	TGTGCCAGCAGCTTGACAATTACCCCACGCTACACCTTC
-	TRBV29-1	TRBJ2-7	-	CSVLQSTTYEQYF	TGCAGCGTTTTACAGAGCACTACCTACGAGCAGTACTTC
TRBD2	TRBV10-3	TRBJ2-3	-	CAISPGTMSTDTQYF	TGTGCCATCAGTCCCGGGACTATGAGCACAGATACGCAGTATTTT
TRBD1	TRBV20-1	TRBJ2-4	-	CSAQGDLAKNIQYF	TGCAGTGCTCAGGGGGATCTAGCCAAAAACATTCAGTACTTC
-	TRBV4-3	TRBJ2-2	-	CASSQLVGTGELFF	TGCGCCAGCAGCCAGTTGGTGGGCACCGGGGAGCTGTTTTTT
TRBD2	TRBV27	TRBJ2-7	-	CASSLLLAGGPDEQYF	TGTGCCAGCAGTTTGCTCCTAGCGGGAGGCCCCGACGAGCAGTACTTC
-	TRBV25-1	TRBJ2-1	-	CASSESGLGEQFF	TGTGCCAGCAGTGAATCGGGGTTGGGTGAGCAGTTCTTC
-	TRBV21-1	TRBJ1-2	once	CASSKGHRDESYGYTF	TGTGCCAGCAGCAAAGGCCACAGGGACGAAAGCTATGGCTACACCTTC
TRBD1	TRBV7-2	TRBJ2-5	-	CASSVTTDRVGRQTQYF	TGTGCCAGCAGCGTAACAACTGACAGGGTGGGTCGTCAGACCCAGTACTTC
-	TRBV7-8	TRBJ2-5	-	CASSFPRSLGAQETQYF	TGTGCCAGCAGCTTCCCCCGATCGCTAGGGGCTCAAGAGACCCAGTACTTC
-	TRBV19	TRBJ2-3	-	CASSIDAPRPGGTDTQYF	TGTGCCAGTAGTATAGATGCCCCCAGACCCGGAGGCACAGATACGCAGTATTTT
TRBD1	TRBV28	TRBJ2-1	-	CASRLPDRGRTNEQFF	TGTGCCAGCAGACTCCCCGACAGGGGGCGTACGAATGAGCAGTTCTTC
-	TRBV20-1	TRBJ2-7	few	CSARDLGRGYEQYF	TGCAGTGCTAGAGATCTGGGCAGGGGTTACGAGCAGTACTTC
-	TRBV12-3/TRBV12-4	TRBJ1-2	-	CASSLIASYGYTF	TGTGCCAGCAGCCTTATTGCCAGCTATGGCTACACCTTC
-	TRBV5-1	TRBJ2-4	-	CASSLAGTSGKNIQYF	TGCGCCAGCAGCTTGGCCGGGACATCAGGCAAAAACATTCAGTACTTC
TRBD1	TRBV29-1	TRBJ2-1	few	CSVVGDRESYNEQFF	TGCAGCGTTGTAGGGGACAGGGAGTCCTACAATGAGCAGTTCTTC
-	TRBV20-1	TRBJ2-5	-	CSARDWGRSVETQYF	TGCAGTGCTAGAGATTGGGGTCGGTCCGTGGAGACCCAGTACTTC
TRBD2	TRBV20-1	TRBJ2-4	few	CSARRTSGRGDIQYF	TGCAGTGCTAGGAGGACTAGCGGGAGAGGGGACATTCAGTACTTC
TRBD2	TRBV5-1	TRBJ2-1	-	CASSLQARSGGMNEQFF	TGCGCCAGCAGCTTGCAAGCGCGGTCGGGGGGAATGAATGAGCAGTTCTTC
-	TRBV3-1	TRBJ2-7	-	CASSLAANAYEQYF	TGTGCCAGCAGCCTAGCGGCAAACGCCTACGAGCAGTACTTC
TRBD2	TRBV5-1	TRBJ2-2	-	CASSLVAGEGTGELFF	TGCGCCAGCAGCTTGGTAGCGGGAGAGGGCACCGGGGAGCTGTTTTTT
-	TRBV6-1	TRBJ1-2	-	CASSEEPGAYGYTF	TGTGCCAGCAGTGAAGAACCGGGGGCCTATGGCTACACCTTC
-	TRBV4-3	TRBJ2-5	-	CASSQEGRKQETQYF	TGCGCCAGCAGCCAAGAGGGACGGAAACAAGAGACCCAGTACTTC
TRBD2	TRBV2	TRBJ2-3	-	CASSPPGLGTDTQYF	TGTGCCAGCTCCCCACCGGGACTAGGGACAGATACGCAGTATTTT
TRBD2	TRBV5-5	TRBJ2-7	many	CASSLWTSGSYEQYF	TGCGCCAGCAGCTTATGGACTAGCGGTTCCTACGAGCAGTACTTC
-	TRBV10-2	TRBJ2-1	-	CASPDGSSYNEQFF	TGCGCCAGCCCTGACGGGAGCTCCTACAATGAGCAGTTCTTC